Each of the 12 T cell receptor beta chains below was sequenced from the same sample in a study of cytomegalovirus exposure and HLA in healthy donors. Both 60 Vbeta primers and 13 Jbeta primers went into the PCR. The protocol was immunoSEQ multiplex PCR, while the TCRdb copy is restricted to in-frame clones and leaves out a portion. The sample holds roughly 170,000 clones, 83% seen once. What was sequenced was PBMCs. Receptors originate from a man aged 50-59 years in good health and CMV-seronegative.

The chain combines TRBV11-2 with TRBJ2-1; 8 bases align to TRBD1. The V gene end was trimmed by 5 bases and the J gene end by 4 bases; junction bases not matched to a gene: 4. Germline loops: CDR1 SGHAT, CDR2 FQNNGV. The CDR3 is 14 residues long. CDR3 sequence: CASSHGQGYNEQFF. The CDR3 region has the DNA TGTGCCAGCAGCCACGGACAGGGTTACAATGAGCAGTTCTTC.

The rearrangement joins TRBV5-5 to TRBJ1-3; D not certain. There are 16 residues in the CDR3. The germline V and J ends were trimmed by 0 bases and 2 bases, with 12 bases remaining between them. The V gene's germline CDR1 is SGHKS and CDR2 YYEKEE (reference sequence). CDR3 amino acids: CASSLVLPMTGNTIYF. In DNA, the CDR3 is TGTGCCAGCAGCTTGGTACTTCCTATGACTGGAAACACCATATATTTT. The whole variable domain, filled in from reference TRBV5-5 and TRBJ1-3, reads DAGVTQSPTHLIKTRGQQVTLRCSPISGHKSVSWYQQVLGQGPQFIFQYYEKEERGRGNFPDRFSARQFPNYSSELNVNALLLGDSALYLCASSLVLPMTGNTIYFGEGSWLTVV.

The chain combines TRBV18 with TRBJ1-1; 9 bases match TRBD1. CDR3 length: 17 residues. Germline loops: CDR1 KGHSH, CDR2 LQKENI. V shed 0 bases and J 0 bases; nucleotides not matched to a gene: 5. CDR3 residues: CASSPPYGQGLNTEAFF. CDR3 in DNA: TGTGCCAGCTCACCACCTTACGGACAGGGGCTGAACACTGAAGCTTTCTTT.

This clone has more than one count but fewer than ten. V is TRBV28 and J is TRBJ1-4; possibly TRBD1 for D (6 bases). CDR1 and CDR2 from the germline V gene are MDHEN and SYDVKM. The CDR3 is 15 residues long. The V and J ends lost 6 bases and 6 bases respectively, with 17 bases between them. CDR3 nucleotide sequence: TGTGCCAGCAGGGGAGGGGGGACGGGGCATGAAAAACTGTTTTTT. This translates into CASRGGGTGHEKLFF.

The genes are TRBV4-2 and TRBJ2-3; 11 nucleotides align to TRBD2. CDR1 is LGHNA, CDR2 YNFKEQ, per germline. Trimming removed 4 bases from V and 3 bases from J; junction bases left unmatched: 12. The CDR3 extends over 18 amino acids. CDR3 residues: CASSRASGGSSETDTQYF. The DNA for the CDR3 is TGTGCCAGCAGCCGGGCTAGCGGGGGGTCCTCGGAGACAGATACGCAGTATTTT.

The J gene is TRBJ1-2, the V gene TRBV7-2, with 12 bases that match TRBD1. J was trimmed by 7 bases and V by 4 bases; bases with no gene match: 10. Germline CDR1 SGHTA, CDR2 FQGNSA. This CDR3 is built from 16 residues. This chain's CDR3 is CASSSGTGGARRGYTF. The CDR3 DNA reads TGTGCCAGCAGCTCAGGGACAGGGGGCGCGAGACGTGGCTACACCTTC.

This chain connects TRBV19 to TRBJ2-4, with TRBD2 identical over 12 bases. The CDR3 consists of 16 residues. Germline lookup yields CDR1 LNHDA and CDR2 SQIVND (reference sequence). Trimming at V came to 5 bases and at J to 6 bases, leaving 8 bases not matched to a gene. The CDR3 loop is CASSVTSGSLGNIQYF. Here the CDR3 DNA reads TGTGCCAGTAGTGTGACTAGCGGGAGTCTCGGAAACATTCAGTACTTC.

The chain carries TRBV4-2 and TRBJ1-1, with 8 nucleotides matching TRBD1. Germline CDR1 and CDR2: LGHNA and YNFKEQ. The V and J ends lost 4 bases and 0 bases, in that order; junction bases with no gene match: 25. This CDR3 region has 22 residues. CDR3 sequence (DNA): TGTGCCAGCAGCCCGGGACAGGATGGGGTTCAGGGGGCGCTAGGGATGAACACTGAAGCTTTCTTT. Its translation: CASSPGQDGVQGALGMNTEAFF.

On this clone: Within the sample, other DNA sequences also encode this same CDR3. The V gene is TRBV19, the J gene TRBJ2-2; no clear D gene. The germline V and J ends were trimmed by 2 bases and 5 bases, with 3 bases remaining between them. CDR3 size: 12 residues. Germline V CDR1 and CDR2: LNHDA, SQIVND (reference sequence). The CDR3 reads CASSIRTGELFF. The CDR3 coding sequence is TGTGCCAGTAGTATACGGACCGGGGAGCTGTTTTTT.

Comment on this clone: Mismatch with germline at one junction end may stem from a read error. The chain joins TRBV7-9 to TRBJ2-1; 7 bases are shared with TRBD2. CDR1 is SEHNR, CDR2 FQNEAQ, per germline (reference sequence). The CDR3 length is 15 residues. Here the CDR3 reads CASSLAESSYNEQFF. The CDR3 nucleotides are TGTGCCAGCAGCCTAGCGGAGAGCTCCTACAATGAGCAGTTCTTC.

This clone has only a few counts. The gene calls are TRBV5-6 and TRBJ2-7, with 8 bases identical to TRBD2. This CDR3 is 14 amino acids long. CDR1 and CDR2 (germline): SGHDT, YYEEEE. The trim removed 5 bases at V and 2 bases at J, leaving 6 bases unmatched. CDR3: CASSYLAGPYEQYF. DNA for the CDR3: TGTGCCAGCAGTTACCTAGCGGGCCCCTACGAGCAGTACTTC.

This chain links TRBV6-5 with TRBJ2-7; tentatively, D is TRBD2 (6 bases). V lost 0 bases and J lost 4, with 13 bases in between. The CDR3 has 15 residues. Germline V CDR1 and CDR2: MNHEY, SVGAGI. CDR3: CASSYSLTSPYEQYF. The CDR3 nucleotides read TGTGCCAGCAGTTACTCTCTAACTAGCCCGTACGAGCAGTACTTC.